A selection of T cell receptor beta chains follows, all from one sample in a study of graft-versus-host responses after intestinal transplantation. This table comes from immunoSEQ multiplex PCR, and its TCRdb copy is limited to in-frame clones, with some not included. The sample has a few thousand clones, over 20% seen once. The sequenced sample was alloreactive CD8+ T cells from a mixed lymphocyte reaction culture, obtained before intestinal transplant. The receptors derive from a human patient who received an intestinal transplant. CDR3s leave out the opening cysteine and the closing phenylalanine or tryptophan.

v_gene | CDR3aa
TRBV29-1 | SAGLAGNEQF
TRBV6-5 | ASSYVVAGTGEQY
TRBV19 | ASKGDYTEAF
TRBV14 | ASSQVGQGANTEAF
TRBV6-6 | ASSYPQGALGETQY
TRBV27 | ASSTGTGGYEQY
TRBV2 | ASSNPTGGTEAF
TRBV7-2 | ASSQDETQEAYGYT
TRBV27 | ASRQGLNGYT
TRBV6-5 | ASRTGYYSYNEQF
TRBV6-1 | ASSYGQGAYEQY
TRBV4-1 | ASSQVTGAPYEQY
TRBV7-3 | ASSLRTSGKEYNEQF
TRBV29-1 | NVEAMGTGELF
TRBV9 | ASSGSDGNEAF
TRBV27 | ASSLGTYHTDTQY
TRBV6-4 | ASSYSGTSYGYT
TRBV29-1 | SVEVAAYEQY
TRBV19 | ASTTQGADSPLH
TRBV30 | AWRGHVYGYT
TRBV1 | TSSLGETQY
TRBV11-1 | ASSVGSSYEQY
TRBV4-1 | ASSQEDRPTYNEQF
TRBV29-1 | SVEAPSGYNEQF
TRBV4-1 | ASSQEPDGGYEQF
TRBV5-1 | ASSDGRNTGELF
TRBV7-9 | ASSSPGQRPYEQY
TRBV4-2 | ASSQGAPAVGYEQY
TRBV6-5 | ASSLSSPGTYEQY
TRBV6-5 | ASSPYQGSTEAF
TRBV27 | ASLDFQDTGELF
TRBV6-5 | ASSYTGFTEAF
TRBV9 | ASSEGTVKAEKLF
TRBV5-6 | ASSQTGTGIDNEQF
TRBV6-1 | ASSLSGGYNEQF
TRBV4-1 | ASSPPGLAPETQY
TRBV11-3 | ASSLAGGNEQF
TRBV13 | ASSPPSSVKQF
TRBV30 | AWSALTGVPPFRWY
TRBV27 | ASSEGNWGPQH
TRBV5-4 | ASSLAPGSTGELF
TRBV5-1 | ASSLTCNQPQH
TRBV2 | ASSETASSYNEQF
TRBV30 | AWSPGLAGDPYEQY
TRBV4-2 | ASSYDLLYEQY
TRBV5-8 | ASSFYGFSTDTQY
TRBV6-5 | ASSIGENTEAF
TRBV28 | ASSKPGLAPSTDTQY
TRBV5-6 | ASSFGVGAGELF
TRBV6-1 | ASNPTDSNQPQH
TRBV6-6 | ASSLLAGGSYEQY
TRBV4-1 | ASSPGTDEAF
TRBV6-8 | ASGLGPANTQY
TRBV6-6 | ASSYSSGTEQF
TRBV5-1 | ASSWETAYEQY